The 24 T cell receptor beta chains listed next were all sequenced from one sample in a study of radiotherapy plus CTLA-4 blockade in lung cancer. Only in-frame clones appear in the TCRdb table, and some are missing; sequencing was by immunoSEQ multiplex PCR. The table lists tens of thousands of clones, 70% to 80% of them singletons. Here the sequenced sample was peripheral blood, taken from a patient treated with radiotherapy plus ipilimumab. The receptors were gathered from a human donor with non-small cell lung cancer who had stable disease on radiotherapy plus ipilimumab.

The J gene is TRBJ1-1, the V gene TRBV7-9; D is possibly TRBD1 (6 bases). Germline V gives CDR1 SEHNR, CDR2 FQNEAQ (reference sequence). V lost 5 bases and J lost 7, with 8 bases in between. The CDR3 covers 11 residues. The CDR3 region has the DNA TGTGCCAGCAGCGCGACAGGTGAAGCTTTCTTT. Translating gives CASSATGEAFF.

The V gene is TRBV7-7, the J gene TRBJ2-3, with D uncertain. From germline, CDR1 is SSHAT and CDR2 FNYEAQ (reference sequence). The CDR3 has 13 residues. Trimming shortened V by 5 bases and J by 0 bases, and 6 bases separated the two germline ends. The CDR3 sequence is CASSVDSTDTQYF. The CDR3 DNA reads as TGTGCCAGCAGCGTCGACAGCACAGATACGCAGTATTTT.

V and J are TRBV10-1 and TRBJ2-1; D tentatively reads TRBD1 or TRBD2 (6 bases each). Germline assignment: CDR1 WNHNN and CDR2 SYGVQD (reference sequence). The CDR3 is 13 residues long. The ends were cut back, 2 bases at V and 6 bases at J, with 8 bases in the middle. CDR3 in amino acids: CASSEGGRNEQFF. The CDR3 nucleotides read TGCGCCAGCAGTGAGGGGGGGCGCAATGAGCAGTTCTTC.

V is TRBV2 and J is TRBJ2-2; no firm D call. The CDR3 has 15 residues. Germline-derived CDR1 and CDR2 are SNHLY and FYNNEI. With 8 bases removed from V and 8 bases from J, the gap between germline ends came to 21 bases. The CDR3 bases are TGTGCCAGCGTAAAATTAGCAGTCTGGTCTGGGGAGCTGTTTTTT. It specifies CASVKLAVWSGELFF. The whole variable domain, filled in from reference TRBV2 and TRBJ2-2, reads EPEVTQTPSHQVTQMGQEVILRCVPISNHLYFYWYRQILGQKVEFLVSFYNNEISEKSEIFDDQFSVERPDGSNFTLKIRSTKLEDSAMYFCASVKLAVWSGELFFGEGSRLTVL.

This clone has just a few counts. This chain connects TRBV25-1 to TRBJ2-3; D could derive from TRBD1 or TRBD2 (6 bases each). Trimming removed 1 base at V and 2 bases at J, with 13 bases between. CDR1 MGHDK and CDR2 SYGVNS come from the germline V gene. The CDR3 length is 16 residues. Here the CDR3 reads CASSELGGGSTDTQYF. In DNA form, the CDR3 reads TGTGCCAGCAGTGAATTAGGAGGGGGATCCACAGATACGCAGTATTTT.

The chain combines TRBV6-5 with TRBJ1-5; D gene uncertain. This CDR3 region has 12 residues. Trimming cost V 0 bases and J 13 bases, with 10 bases left between them. In germline, CDR1 is MNHEY, CDR2 SVGAGI. CDR3 protein: CASSYSSAEQHF. CDR3 coding DNA: TGTGCCAGCAGTTACTCGTCCGCGGAACAGCATTTT.

This chain joins TRBV2 and TRBJ2-2, with TRBD2 matching 9 bases. Germline lookup yields CDR1 SNHLY and CDR2 FYNNEI. CDR3 length: 17 residues. The V gene end was trimmed by 3 bases and the J gene end by 5 bases; junction bases not matched to a gene: 10. In nucleotides, the CDR3 is TGTGCCAGCAGTGAGTCTACGGCGGGGGGGCGGACCGGGGAGCTGTTTTTT. As protein: CASSESTAGGRTGELFF.

This chain uses TRBV6-1 with TRBJ1-2; possible D gene TRBD1, 5 bases. Germline values: CDR1 MNHNS, CDR2 SASEGT. The CDR3 consists of 15 residues. Trimming left V 0 bases short and J 4 bases short, with 12 bases between. The CDR3 loop reads CASSEAFGGGYGYTF. CDR3 bases: TGTGCCAGCAGTGAAGCGTTTGGGGGAGGCTATGGCTACACCTTC.

V is TRBV9 and J is TRBJ1-1; D is possibly TRBD1 (5 bases). The V and J ends lost 0 bases and 3 bases respectively, with 15 bases between them. The germline V gene encodes CDR1 SGDLS and CDR2 YYNGEE. The CDR3 is 16 residues long. CDR3 amino acids: CASSVASQGLDTEAFF. CDR3 nucleotide sequence: TGTGCCAGCAGCGTAGCTTCCCAGGGTCTGGACACTGAAGCTTTCTTT.

For the CDR3, the DNA is TGTGCCAGCAGTTACGCGGGAACTGAAGCTTTCTTT. Its translation: CASSYAGTEAFF. V gene TRBV6-6 combines with J gene TRBJ1-1; no clear D. This CDR3 spans 12 amino acids. Per germline, CDR1 MNHNY and CDR2 SVGAGI (reference sequence). V lost 2 bases and J lost 5, with 6 bases in between.

The chain has TRBV30 and TRBJ2-1, with no clear D. Germline V gives CDR1 GTSNPN, CDR2 SVGIG (reference sequence). The CDR3 loop spans 13 amino acids. V lost 4 bases and J 0 bases, leaving 7 bases between the germline ends. The CDR3 sequence: CAWTGSSYNEQFF. The CDR3 coding sequence is TGTGCCTGGACAGGAAGCTCCTACAATGAGCAGTTCTTC.

The V call is TRBV2, the J call TRBJ2-1; TRBD1 is a possible D gene (6 bases). CDR3 size: 15 residues. Looked up from germline, CDR1 is SNHLY and CDR2 is FYNNEI. The V end lost 6 bases, the J end lost 1 base, and 13 bases lay between the germline ends. The CDR3 loop is CASSLPTGSYNEQFF. CDR3 sequence (DNA): TGTGCCAGCAGCTTGCCGACAGGTTCCTACAATGAGCAGTTCTTC. Full variable domain (missing parts from reference TRBV2 and TRBJ2-1): EPEVTQTPSHQVTQMGQEVILRCVPISNHLYFYWYRQILGQKVEFLVSFYNNEISEKSEIFDDQFSVERPDGSNFTLKIRSTKLEDSAMYFCASSLPTGSYNEQFFGPGTRLTVL.

The rearrangement links TRBV10-2 to TRBJ1-2, with D perhaps matching TRBD1 (6 bases). The CDR3 covers 12 residues. Germline V gives CDR1 WSHSY, CDR2 SAAADI. Deletions cut 5 bases from V and 5 bases from J, with 9 bases between. This CDR3 reads CASSNREYGYTF. The CDR3 bases are TGCGCCAGCAGTAACAGGGAGTATGGCTACACCTTC.

The V call is TRBV28, the J call TRBJ2-7; 8 nucleotides match TRBD2. Per the germline V gene, CDR1 is MDHEN and CDR2 is SYDVKM. The CDR3 consists of 12 residues. The ends lost 8 bases at V and 6 bases at J; junction bases unmatched: 6. The CDR3 reads CASGNSGAEQYV. The CDR3 coding sequence is TGTGCCAGCGGCAATAGCGGGGCCGAGCAGTACGTC.

The chain links TRBV19 to TRBJ1-3; D ambiguous. Trimming cost V 7 bases and J 0 bases, with 10 bases left between them. This CDR3 is built from 14 residues. Germline-derived CDR1 and CDR2 are LNHDA and SQIVND (reference sequence). CDR3 sequence: CASKSTGSGNTIYF. The CDR3, as DNA: TGTGCCAGTAAGTCCACCGGCTCTGGAAACACCATATATTTT.

The chain has TRBV6-5 and TRBJ1-1; perhaps TRBD1 as D (5 bases). CDR3 length: 15 residues. Germline values: CDR1 MNHEY, CDR2 SVGAGI. The germline V and J ends were trimmed by 7 bases and 3 bases, with 18 bases remaining between them. This CDR3 is CASTPARDGYTEAFF. The CDR3 nucleotides are TGTGCCAGCACCCCCGCCAGGGACGGGTACACTGAAGCTTTCTTT.

This clone was recorded only once. This chain connects TRBV5-4 to TRBJ1-1; D ambiguous. The length of the CDR3 is 12 residues. V lost 2 bases and J lost 7, with 9 bases in between. Per germline, CDR1 SGHNT and CDR2 YYREEE (reference sequence). CDR3 sequence: CASSLDGFEAFF. For the CDR3, the DNA is TGTGCCAGCAGCTTAGACGGTTTTGAAGCTTTCTTT.

The V call is TRBV5-1, the J call TRBJ1-5, with 12 bases that match TRBD1. The CDR3 loop spans 15 amino acids. Germline CDR1 reads SGHRS; CDR2 reads YFSETQ. The V gene end was trimmed by 4 bases and the J gene end by 5 bases; junction bases not matched to a gene: 4. Written as DNA, the CDR3 is TGCGCCAGCAGCGCAGGGACAGGGGGCGATCAGCCCCAGCATTTT. This translates into CASSAGTGGDQPQHF. Together with reference TRBV5-1 and TRBJ1-5, the CDR3 gives the full variable domain: KAGVTQTPRYLIKTRGQQVTLSCSPISGHRSVSWYQQTPGQGLQFLFEYFSETQRNKGNFPGRFSGRQFSNSRSEMNVSTLELGDSALYLCASSAGTGGDQPQHFGDGTRLSIL.

The chain's CDR3 is CASSNRGGNTIYF. The DNA for the CDR3 is TGTGCCAGCAGCAACAGGGGTGGAAACACCATATATTTT. The chain joins TRBV2 to TRBJ1-3, with 7 bases lining up with TRBD1. This CDR3 is 13 amino acids long. V gave up 6 bases and J gave up 3 bases; unmatched junction bases: 2. CDR1 and CDR2 (germline): SNHLY, FYNNEI. The full variable domain, its missing parts supplied by reference TRBV2 and TRBJ1-3, is EPEVTQTPSHQVTQMGQEVILRCVPISNHLYFYWYRQILGQKVEFLVSFYNNEISEKSEIFDDQFSVERPDGSNFTLKIRSTKLEDSAMYFCASSNRGGNTIYFGEGSWLTVV.

This chain connects TRBV27 to TRBJ1-5; D call uncertain. Germline loops: CDR1 MNHEY, CDR2 SMNVEV (reference sequence). The CDR3 sequence is 15 residues long. Trimming left V 8 bases short and J 1 base short, with 15 bases between. The CDR3 region is CASQTNPWSNQPQHF. The CDR3 DNA reads TGTGCCAGCCAAACAAACCCCTGGAGCAATCAGCCCCAGCATTTT.

The chain couples TRBV2 to TRBJ1-1, with 7 bases identical to TRBD1. J lost 4 bases, V lost 6 bases, and 11 bases had no gene match. Germline values: CDR1 SNHLY, CDR2 FYNNEI. This CDR3 contains 15 residues. The CDR3 reads CASRITGEKGTEAFF. CDR3 DNA sequence: TGTGCCAGCAGAATAACAGGGGAGAAGGGCACTGAAGCTTTCTTT.

This chain joins TRBV6-5 and TRBJ1-2; 9 nucleotides line up with TRBD1. This CDR3 spans 13 amino acids. Germline-derived CDR1 and CDR2 are MNHEY and SVGAGI. Losses at the gene ends were 6 bases for V and 6 bases for J; bases not matched to a gene: 5. The CDR3 sequence: CASRATGGNGYTF. CDR3 coding DNA: TGTGCCAGCAGAGCCACAGGGGGCAATGGCTACACCTTC.

This clone was picked up a small number of times. The J gene is TRBJ2-7, the V gene TRBV27; D is ambiguous. Germline V gene lookup returns CDR1 MNHEY and CDR2 SMNVEV (reference sequence). V gave up 0 bases and J gave up 2 bases, with 5 bases separating them. This CDR3 has 13 amino acids. This CDR3 reads CASSLSAPYEQYF. As DNA, the CDR3 is TGTGCCAGCAGTTTATCCGCCCCCTACGAGCAGTACTTC.

V gene TRBV23-1 combines with J gene TRBJ1-5; the D gene is possibly TRBD1 (6 bases). TRBV23-1 is assigned to the ORF class and has an uncertain function. V lost 3 bases to trimming and J lost 6 bases, with 18 bases between them. CDR3 size: 16 residues. Here the CDR3 reads CASSHLQGRSCQPQHF. DNA of the CDR3: TGCGCCAGCAGTCATTTACAGGGTCGGAGTTGTCAGCCCCAGCATTTT.